This T cell receptor (beta chain) is drawn from a study of blood T cell repertoires in COVID-19. The protocol was immunoSEQ multiplex PCR, while the TCRdb copy is restricted to in-frame clones and leaves out a portion. The profile shows 25,000 to 35,000 clones, more than 80% of them singletons. The CDR3 contains 17 residues. Trimming took 0 bases from V and 4 from J; bases not matched to a gene: 11. Germline V lookup: CDR1 GTSNPN, CDR2 SVGIG (reference sequence). The sequenced material came from peripheral blood. The chain links TRBV30 to TRBJ2-2; 7 nucleotides agree with TRBD1. This sequence was found in a human donor in a cohort sampled during active COVID-19. CDR3: CAWSVFGDSTLTGELFF. The DNA of the CDR3 is TGTGCCTGGAGTGTATTTGGGGACAGCACCCTCACCGGGGAGCTGTTTTTT.